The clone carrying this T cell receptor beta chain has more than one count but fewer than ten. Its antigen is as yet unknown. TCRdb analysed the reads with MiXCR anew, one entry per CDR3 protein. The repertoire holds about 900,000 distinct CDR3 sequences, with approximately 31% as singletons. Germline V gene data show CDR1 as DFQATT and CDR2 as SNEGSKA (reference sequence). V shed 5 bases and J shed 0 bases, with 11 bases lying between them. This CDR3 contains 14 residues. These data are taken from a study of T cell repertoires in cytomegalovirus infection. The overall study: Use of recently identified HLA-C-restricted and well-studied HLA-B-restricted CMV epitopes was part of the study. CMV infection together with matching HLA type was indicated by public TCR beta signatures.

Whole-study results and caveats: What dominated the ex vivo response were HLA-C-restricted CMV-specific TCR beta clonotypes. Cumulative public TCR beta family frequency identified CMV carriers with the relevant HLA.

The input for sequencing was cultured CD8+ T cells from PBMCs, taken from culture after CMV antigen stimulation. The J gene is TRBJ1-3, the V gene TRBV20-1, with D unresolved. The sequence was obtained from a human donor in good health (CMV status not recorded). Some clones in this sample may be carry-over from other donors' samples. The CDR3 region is CSARVWGSGNTIYF. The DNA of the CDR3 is TGCAGTGCTCGCGTCTGGGGCTCTGGAAACACCATATATTTT.